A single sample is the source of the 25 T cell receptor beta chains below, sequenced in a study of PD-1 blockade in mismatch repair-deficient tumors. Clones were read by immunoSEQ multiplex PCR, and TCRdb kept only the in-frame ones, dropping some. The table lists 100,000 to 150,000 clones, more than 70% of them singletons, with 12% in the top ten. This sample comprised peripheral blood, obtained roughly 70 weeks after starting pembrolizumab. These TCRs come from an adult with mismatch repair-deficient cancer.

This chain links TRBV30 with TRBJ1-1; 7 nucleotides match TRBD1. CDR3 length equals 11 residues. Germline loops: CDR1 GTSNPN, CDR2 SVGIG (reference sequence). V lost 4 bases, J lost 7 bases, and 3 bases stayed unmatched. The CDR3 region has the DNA TGTGCCTGGAATACAGGGGATGAAGCTTTCTTT. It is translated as CAWNTGDEAFF.

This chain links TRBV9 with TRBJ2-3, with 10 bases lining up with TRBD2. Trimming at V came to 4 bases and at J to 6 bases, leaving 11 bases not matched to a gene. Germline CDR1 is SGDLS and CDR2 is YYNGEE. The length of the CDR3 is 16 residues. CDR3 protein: CASSPPSGRARDTQYF. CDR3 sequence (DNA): TGTGCCAGCAGCCCCCCCAGCGGGAGGGCCAGGGATACGCAGTATTTT.

The CDR3 spells CASSQDTALAKNIQYF. Written as DNA, the CDR3 is TGTGCCAGCAGCCAAGATACAGCTCTAGCCAAAAACATTCAGTACTTC. J is TRBJ2-4 and V is TRBV4-2; D gene unclear. The CDR3 extends over 16 amino acids. The V gene's germline CDR1 is LGHNA and CDR2 YNFKEQ. V was pared by 0 bases and J by 0 bases, with 9 bases between.

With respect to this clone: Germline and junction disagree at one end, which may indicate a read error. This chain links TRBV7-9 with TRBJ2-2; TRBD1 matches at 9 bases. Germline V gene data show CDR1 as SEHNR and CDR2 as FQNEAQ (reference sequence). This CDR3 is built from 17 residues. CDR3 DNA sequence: TGCGCCAGCAGCCAAGAATCGGGGACAGGGAGGGTCGGGGAGCTGTTTTTT. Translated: CASSQESGTGRVGELFF.

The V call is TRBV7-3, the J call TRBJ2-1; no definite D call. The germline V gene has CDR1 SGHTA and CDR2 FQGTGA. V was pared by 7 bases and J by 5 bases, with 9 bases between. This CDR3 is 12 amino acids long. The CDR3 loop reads CASKDGNNEQFF. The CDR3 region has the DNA TGTGCCAGCAAAGACGGTAACAATGAGCAGTTCTTC.

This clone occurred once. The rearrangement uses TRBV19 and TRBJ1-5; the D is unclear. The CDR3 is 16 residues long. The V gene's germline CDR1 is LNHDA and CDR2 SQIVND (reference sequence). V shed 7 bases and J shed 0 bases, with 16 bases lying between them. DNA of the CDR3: TGTGCCAGTACCGCGGGAGGATTCTATAGCAATCAGCCCCAGCATTTT. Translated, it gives CASTAGGFYSNQPQHF.

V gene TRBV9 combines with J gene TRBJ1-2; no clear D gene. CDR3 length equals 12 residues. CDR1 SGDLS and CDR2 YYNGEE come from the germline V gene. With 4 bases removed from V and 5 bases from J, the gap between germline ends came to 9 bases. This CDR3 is CASSLGKYGYTF. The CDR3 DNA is TGTGCCAGCAGCCTAGGGAAATATGGCTACACCTTC.

DNA for the CDR3: TGTGCCAGCAGCTTGGACGGTCGGGACGAGCAGTACTTC. Protein product: CASSLDGRDEQYF. V usage is TRBV5-4 and J usage is TRBJ2-7; D is undetermined. Trimming removed 0 bases at V and 5 bases at J, with 9 bases between. This CDR3 comprises 13 residues. CDR1 and CDR2 (germline): SGHNT, YYREEE (reference sequence). The full variable domain, its missing parts supplied by reference TRBV5-4 and TRBJ2-7, is ETGVTQSPTHLIKTRGQQVTLRCSSQSGHNTVSWYQQALGQGPQFIFQYYREEENGRGNFPPRFSGLQFPNYSSELNVNALELDDSALYLCASSLDGRDEQYFGPGTRLTVT.

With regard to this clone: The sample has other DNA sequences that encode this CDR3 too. For the CDR3, the DNA is TGTGCCTGGAGTTTGAGCAATGAGCAGTTCTTC. As protein: CAWSLSNEQFF. The rearrangement joins TRBV30 to TRBJ2-1; D not resolved. The CDR3 spans 11 residues. V was pared by 2 bases and J by 6 bases, with 5 bases between. Germline CDR1 reads GTSNPN; CDR2 reads SVGIG (reference sequence). The whole variable domain, filled in from reference TRBV30 and TRBJ2-1, reads SQTIHQWPATLVQPVGSPLSLECTVEGTSNPNLYWYRQAAGRGLQLLFYSVGIGQISSEVPQNLSASRPQDRQFILSSKKLLLSDSGFYLCAWSLSNEQFFGPGTRLTVL.

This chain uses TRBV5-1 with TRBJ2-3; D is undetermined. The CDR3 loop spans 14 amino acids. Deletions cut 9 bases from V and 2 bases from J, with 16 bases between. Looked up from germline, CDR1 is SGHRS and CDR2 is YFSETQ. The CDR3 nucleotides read TGCGCCACTACGCCGGGTGACACCACAGATACGCAGTATTTT. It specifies CATTPGDTTDTQYF.

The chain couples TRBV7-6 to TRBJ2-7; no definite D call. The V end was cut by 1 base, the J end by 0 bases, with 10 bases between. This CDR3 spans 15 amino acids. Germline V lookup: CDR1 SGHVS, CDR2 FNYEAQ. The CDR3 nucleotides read TGTGCCAGCAGCTTAGTTCCCACCAGCTCCTACGAGCAGTACTTC. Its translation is CASSLVPTSSYEQYF.

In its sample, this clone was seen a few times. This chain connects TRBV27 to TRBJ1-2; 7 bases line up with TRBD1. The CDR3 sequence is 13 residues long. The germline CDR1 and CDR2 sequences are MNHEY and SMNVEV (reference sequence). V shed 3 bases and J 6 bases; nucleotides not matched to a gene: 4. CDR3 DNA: TGTGCCAGCAGTTTTCGAACAGGGGATGGCTACACCTTC. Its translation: CASSFRTGDGYTF.

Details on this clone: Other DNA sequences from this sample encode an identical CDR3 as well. The CDR3 coding sequence is TGCGCCAGCAGCCAGGGACAAGGGGCCTACGAGCAGTACTTC. Its translation: CASSQGQGAYEQYF. This chain joins TRBV4-3 and TRBJ2-7; possible D gene TRBD1, 6 bases. CDR3 size: 14 residues. Germline CDR1 and CDR2: LGHNA and YSLEER. V gave up 3 bases and J gave up 2 bases, with 11 bases separating them.

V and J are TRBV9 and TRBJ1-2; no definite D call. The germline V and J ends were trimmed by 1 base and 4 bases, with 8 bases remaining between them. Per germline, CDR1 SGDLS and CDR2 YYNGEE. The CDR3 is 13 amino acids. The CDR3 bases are TGTGCCAGCAGCGTAAGTCAGGCCTATGGCTACACCTTC. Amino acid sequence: CASSVSQAYGYTF.

The CDR3 nucleotides read TGTGCCAGTACTTCTACGGGACGGGGAAATGAGGAGCAGTACTTC. This gives the protein CASTSTGRGNEEQYF. The chain joins TRBV19 to TRBJ2-7, with D tentatively TRBD1 or TRBD2 (5 bases each). The CDR3 is 15 amino acids. CDR1 and CDR2 (germline): LNHDA, SQIVND (reference sequence). The ends were cut back, 7 bases at V and 7 bases at J, with 23 bases in the middle.

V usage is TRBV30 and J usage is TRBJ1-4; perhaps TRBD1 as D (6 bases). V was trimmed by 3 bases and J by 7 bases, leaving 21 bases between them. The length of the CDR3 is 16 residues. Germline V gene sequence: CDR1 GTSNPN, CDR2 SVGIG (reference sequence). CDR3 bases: TGTGCCTGGAGGCGAGCGGGGGGAGGGGGAAGTGAAAAACTGTTTTTT. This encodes CAWRRAGGGGSEKLFF.

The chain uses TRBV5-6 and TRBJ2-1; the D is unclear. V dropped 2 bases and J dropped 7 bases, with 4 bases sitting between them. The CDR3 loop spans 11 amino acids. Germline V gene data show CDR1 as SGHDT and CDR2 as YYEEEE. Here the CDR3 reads CASSLYNEQFF. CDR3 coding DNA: TGTGCCAGCAGCTTATATAATGAGCAGTTCTTC.

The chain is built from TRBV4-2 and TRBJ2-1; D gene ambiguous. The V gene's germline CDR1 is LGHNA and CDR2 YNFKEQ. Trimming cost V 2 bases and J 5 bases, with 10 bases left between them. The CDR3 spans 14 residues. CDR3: CASSQRSLDNEQFF. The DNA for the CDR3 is TGTGCCAGCAGCCAACGATCTCTTGACAATGAGCAGTTCTTC.

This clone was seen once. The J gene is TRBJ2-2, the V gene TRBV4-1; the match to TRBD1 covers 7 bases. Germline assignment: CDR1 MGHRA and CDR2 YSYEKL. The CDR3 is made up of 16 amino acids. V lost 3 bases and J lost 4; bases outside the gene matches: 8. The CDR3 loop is CASSHEPGGGTGELFF. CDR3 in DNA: TGCGCCAGCAGCCACGAACCAGGGGGTGGCACCGGGGAGCTGTTTTTT.

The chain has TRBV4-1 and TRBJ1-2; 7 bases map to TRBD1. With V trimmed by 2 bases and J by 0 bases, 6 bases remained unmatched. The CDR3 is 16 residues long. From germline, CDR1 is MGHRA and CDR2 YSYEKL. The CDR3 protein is CASSQSQGLSNYGYTF. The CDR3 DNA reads TGCGCCAGCAGCCAATCACAGGGGTTATCTAACTATGGCTACACCTTC.

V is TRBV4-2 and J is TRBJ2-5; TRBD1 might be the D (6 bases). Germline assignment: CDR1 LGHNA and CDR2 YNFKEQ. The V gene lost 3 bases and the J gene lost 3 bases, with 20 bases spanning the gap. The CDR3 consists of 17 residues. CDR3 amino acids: CASSHYLLVTGEETQYF. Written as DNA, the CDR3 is TGTGCCAGCAGCCACTACCTGTTAGTGACAGGTGAAGAGACCCAGTACTTC.

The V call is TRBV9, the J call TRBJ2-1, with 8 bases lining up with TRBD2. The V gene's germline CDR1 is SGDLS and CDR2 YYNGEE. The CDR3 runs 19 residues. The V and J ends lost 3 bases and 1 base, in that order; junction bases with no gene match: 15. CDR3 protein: CASSGWVEAGDWSYNEQFF. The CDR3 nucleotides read TGTGCCAGCAGCGGGTGGGTCGAAGCGGGAGACTGGTCCTACAATGAGCAGTTCTTC.

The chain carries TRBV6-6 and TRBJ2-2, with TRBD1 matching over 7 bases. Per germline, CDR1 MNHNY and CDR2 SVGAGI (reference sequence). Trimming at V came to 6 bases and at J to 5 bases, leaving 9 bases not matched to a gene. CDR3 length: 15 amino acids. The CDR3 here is CASRQSGGRTGELFF. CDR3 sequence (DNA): TGTGCCAGCAGACAGTCAGGGGGAAGGACCGGGGAGCTGTTTTTT.

CDR3 nucleotide sequence: TGCAGCGTTGAAAAGGGAGGGGGCAGCTCCTATGGCTACACCTTC. Encoded protein: CSVEKGGGSSYGYTF. This rearrangement joins TRBV29-1 to TRBJ1-2; 7 bases agree with TRBD1. V was clipped by 2 bases and J by 4 bases; unmatched bases: 10. This CDR3 spans 15 amino acids. In germline, CDR1 is SQVTM, CDR2 ANQGSEA.

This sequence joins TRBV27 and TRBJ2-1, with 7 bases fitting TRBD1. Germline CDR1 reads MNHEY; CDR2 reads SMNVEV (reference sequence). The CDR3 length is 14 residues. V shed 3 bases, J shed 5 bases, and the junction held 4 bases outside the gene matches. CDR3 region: CASSFLRGHNEQFF. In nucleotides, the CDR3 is TGTGCCAGCAGTTTCCTTAGGGGGCACAATGAGCAGTTCTTC.